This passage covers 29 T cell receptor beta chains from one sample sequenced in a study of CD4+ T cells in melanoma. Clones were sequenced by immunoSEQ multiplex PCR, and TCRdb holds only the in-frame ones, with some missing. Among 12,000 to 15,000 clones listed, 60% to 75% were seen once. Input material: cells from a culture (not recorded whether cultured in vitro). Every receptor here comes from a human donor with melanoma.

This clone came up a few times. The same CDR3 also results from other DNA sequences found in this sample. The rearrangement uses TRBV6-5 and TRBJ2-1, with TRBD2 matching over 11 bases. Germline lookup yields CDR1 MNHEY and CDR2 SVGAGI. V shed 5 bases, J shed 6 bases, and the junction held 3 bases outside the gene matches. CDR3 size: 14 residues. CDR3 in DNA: TGTGCCAGCAGTCGACTAGCGGGGCCCAATGAGCAGTTCTTC. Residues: CASSRLAGPNEQFF.

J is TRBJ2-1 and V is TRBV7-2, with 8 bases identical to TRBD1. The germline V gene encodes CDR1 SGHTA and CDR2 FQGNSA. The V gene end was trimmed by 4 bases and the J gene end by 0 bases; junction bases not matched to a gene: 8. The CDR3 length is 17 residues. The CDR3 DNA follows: TGTGCCAGCAGCTGGCGACAGGGGAAGAGCTCCTACAATGAGCAGTTCTTC. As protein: CASSWRQGKSSYNEQFF.

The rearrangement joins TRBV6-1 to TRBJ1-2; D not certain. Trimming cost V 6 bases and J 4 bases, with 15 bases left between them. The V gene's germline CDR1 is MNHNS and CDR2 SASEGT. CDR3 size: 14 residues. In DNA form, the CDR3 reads TGTGCCAGCAGCCTTCCTTTACACAGCTATGGCTACACCTTC. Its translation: CASSLPLHSYGYTF.

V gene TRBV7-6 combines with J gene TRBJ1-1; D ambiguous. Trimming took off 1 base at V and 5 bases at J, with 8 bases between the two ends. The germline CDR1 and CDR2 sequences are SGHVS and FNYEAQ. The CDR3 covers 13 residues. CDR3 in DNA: TGTGCCAGCAGCTTAGGTGGAGTTACTGAAGCTTTCTTT. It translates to CASSLGGVTEAFF.

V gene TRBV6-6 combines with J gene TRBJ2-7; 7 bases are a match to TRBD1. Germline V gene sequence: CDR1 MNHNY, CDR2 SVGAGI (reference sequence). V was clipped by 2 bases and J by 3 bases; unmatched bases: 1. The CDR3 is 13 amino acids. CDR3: CASSYQGDYEQYF. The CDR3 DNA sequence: TGTGCCAGCAGTTACCAGGGGGACTACGAGCAGTACTTC.

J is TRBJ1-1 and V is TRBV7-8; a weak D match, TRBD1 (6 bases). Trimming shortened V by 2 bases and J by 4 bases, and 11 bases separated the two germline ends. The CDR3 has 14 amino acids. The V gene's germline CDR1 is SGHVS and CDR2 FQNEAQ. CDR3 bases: TGTGCCAGCAGCTTACAGGGGCAAGGCACTGAAGCTTTCTTT. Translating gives CASSLQGQGTEAFF.

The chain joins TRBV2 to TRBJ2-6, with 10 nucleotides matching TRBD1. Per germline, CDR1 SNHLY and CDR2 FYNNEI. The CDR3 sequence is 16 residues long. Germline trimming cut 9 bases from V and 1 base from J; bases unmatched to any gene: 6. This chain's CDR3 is CARRQGAMSGANVLTF. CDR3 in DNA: TGTGCCAGAAGACAGGGGGCGATGTCTGGGGCCAACGTCCTGACTTTC.

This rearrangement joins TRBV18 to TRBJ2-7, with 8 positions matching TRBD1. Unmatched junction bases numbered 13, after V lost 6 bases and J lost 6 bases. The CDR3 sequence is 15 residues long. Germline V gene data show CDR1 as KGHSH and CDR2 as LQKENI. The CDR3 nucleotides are TGTGCCAGCTCTGCCGGGGTCAGGGGGCTGACCGAGCAGTACTTC. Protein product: CASSAGVRGLTEQYF.

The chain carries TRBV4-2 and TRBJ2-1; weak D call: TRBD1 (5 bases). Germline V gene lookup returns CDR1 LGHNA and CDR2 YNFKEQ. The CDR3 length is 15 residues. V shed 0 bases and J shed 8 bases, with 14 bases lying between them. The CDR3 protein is CASSQDERQGYEQFF. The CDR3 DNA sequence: TGTGCCAGCAGCCAAGATGAACGGCAGGGCTATGAGCAGTTCTTC.

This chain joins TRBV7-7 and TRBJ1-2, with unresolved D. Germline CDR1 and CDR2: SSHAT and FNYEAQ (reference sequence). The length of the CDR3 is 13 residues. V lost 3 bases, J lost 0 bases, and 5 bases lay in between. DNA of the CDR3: TGTGCCAGCAGCTTTTTGGCTAACTATGGCTACACCTTC. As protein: CASSFLANYGYTF.

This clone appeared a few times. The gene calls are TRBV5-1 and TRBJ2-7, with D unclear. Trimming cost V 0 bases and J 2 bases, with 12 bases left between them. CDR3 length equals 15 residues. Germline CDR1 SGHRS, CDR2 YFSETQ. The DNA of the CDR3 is TGCGCCAGCAGCTTGGGACCTACAGAAACCTACGAGCAGTACTTC. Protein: CASSLGPTETYEQYF. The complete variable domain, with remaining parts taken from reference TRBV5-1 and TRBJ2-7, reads KAGVTQTPRYLIKTRGQQVTLSCSPISGHRSVSWYQQTPGQGLQFLFEYFSETQRNKGNFPGRFSGRQFSNSRSEMNVSTLELGDSALYLCASSLGPTETYEQYFGPGTRLTVT.

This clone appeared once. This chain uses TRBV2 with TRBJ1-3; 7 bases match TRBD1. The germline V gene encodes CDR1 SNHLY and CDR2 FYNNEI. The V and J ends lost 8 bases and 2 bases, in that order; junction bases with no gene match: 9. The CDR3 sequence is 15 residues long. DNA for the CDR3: TGTGCCAGCCTCACCCAGGGGGGTCCTGGAAACACCATATATTTT. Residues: CASLTQGGPGNTIYF.

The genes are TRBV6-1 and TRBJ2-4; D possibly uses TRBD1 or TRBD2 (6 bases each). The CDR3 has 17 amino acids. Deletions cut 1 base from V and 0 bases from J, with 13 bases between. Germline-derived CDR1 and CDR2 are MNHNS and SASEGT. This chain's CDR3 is CASSEVGGVVAKNIQYF. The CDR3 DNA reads TGTGCCAGCAGTGAAGTGGGGGGCGTAGTAGCCAAAAACATTCAGTACTTC.

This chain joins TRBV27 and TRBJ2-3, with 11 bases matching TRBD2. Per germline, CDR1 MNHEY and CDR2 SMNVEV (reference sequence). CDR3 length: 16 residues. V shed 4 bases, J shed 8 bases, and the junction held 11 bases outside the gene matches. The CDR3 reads CASSSERLAGLRTQYF. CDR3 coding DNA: TGTGCCAGCAGTTCAGAGAGACTAGCGGGGCTCCGTACGCAGTATTTT.

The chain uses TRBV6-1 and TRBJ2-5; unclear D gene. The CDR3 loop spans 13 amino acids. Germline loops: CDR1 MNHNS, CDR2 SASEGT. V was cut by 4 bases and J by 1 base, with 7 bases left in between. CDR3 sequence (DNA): TGTGCCAGCAGTGGATATCTCCAAGAGACCCAGTACTTC. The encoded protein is CASSGYLQETQYF.

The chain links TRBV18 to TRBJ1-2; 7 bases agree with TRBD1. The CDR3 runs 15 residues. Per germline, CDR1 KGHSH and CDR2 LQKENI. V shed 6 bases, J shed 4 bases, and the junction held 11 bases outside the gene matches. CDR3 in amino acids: CASSPRDRPLYGYTF. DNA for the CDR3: TGTGCCAGCTCTCCAAGGGACAGACCTCTCTATGGCTACACCTTC.

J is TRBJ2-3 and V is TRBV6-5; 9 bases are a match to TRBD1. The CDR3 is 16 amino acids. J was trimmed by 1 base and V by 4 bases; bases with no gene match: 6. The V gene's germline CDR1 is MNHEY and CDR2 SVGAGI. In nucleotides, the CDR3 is TGTGCCAGCAGTTCACCCGGGACAGGGCGCACAGATACGCAGTATTTT. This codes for CASSSPGTGRTDTQYF.

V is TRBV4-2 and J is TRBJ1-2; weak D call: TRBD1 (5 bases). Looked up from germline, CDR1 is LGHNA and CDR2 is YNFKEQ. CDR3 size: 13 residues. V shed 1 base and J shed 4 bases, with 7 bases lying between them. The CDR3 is CASSQVGGYGYTF. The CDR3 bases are TGTGCCAGCAGCCAAGTGGGGGGCTATGGCTACACCTTC.

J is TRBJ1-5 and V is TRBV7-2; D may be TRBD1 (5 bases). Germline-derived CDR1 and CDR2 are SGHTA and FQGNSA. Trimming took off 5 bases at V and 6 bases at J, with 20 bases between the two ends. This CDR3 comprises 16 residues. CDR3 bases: TGTGCCAGCAGCGGGAGGGGTGGGGTGCTCGCTCAGCCCCAGCATTTT. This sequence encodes CASSGRGGVLAQPQHF.

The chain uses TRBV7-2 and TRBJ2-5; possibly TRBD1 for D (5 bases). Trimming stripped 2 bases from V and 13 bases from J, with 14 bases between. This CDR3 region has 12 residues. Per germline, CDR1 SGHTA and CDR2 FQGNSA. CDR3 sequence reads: CASSLRGSLRYF. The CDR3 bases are TGTGCCAGCAGCTTAAGGGGCTCTCTCCGGTACTTC.

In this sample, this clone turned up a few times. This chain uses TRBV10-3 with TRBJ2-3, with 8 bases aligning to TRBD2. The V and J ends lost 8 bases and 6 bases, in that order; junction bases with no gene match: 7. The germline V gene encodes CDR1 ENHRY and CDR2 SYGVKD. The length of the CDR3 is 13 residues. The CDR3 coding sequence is TGTGCCATCGGGGGGACTAGTTGGGATACGCAGTATTTT. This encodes CAIGGTSWDTQYF.

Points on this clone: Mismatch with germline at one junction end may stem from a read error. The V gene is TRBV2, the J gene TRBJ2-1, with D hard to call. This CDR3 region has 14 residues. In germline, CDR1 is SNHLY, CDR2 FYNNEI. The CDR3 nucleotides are TGTGCCAGCAGGGAAGACAACCGGCACCGCAAGCAGTTCTTC. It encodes CASREDNRHRKQFF.

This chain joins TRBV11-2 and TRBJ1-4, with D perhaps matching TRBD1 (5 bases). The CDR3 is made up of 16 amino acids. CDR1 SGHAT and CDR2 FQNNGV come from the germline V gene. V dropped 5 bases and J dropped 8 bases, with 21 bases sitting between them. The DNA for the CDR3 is TGTGCCAGCAGCCCACTCAAAGGCAGGGTTAACGAAAAACTGTTTTTT. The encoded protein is CASSPLKGRVNEKLFF.

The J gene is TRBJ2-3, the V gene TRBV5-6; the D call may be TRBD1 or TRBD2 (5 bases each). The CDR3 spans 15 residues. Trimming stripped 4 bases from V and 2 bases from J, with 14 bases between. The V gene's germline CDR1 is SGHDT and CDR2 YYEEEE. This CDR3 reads CASSGGLFSTDTQYF. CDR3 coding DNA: TGTGCCAGCAGCGGGGGTTTATTTTCCACAGATACGCAGTATTTT.

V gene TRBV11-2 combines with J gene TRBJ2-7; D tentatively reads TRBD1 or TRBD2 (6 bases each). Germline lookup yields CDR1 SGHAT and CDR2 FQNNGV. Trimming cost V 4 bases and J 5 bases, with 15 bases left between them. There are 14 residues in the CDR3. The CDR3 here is CASSYLGGRHEQYF. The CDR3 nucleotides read TGTGCCAGCAGCTACCTTGGGGGGCGGCACGAGCAGTACTTC.

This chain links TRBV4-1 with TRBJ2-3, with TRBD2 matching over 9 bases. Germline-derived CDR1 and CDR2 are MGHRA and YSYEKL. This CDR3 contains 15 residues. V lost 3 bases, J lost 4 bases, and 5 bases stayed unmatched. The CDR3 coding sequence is TGCGCCAGCAGCCACGCGGGGGGGCAGTCAGATACGCAGTATTTT. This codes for CASSHAGGQSDTQYF.

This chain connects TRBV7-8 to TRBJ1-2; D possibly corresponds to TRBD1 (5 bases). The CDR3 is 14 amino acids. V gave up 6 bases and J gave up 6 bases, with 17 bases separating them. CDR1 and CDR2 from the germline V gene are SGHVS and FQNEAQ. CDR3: CASSPVDSRNGYTF. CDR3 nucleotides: TGTGCCAGCAGTCCCGTTGACAGTAGGAATGGCTACACCTTC.

Here the CDR3 reads CASSQQARDRGLDEQFF. CDR3 bases: TGTGCCAGCAGCCAGCAAGCCCGGGACAGGGGGCTGGATGAGCAGTTCTTC. This rearrangement joins TRBV4-2 to TRBJ2-1; 12 positions agree with TRBD1. Germline V gene data show CDR1 as LGHNA and CDR2 as YNFKEQ. This CDR3 spans 17 amino acids. With 3 bases clipped from V and 8 bases from J, the junction kept 11 bases outside the gene matches.

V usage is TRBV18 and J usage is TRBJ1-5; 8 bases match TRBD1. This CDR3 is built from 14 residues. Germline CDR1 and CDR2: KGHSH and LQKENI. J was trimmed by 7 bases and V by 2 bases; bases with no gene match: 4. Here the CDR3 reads CASSPDRGQQPQHF. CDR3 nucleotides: TGTGCCAGCTCACCAGACAGGGGTCAGCAGCCCCAGCATTTT.